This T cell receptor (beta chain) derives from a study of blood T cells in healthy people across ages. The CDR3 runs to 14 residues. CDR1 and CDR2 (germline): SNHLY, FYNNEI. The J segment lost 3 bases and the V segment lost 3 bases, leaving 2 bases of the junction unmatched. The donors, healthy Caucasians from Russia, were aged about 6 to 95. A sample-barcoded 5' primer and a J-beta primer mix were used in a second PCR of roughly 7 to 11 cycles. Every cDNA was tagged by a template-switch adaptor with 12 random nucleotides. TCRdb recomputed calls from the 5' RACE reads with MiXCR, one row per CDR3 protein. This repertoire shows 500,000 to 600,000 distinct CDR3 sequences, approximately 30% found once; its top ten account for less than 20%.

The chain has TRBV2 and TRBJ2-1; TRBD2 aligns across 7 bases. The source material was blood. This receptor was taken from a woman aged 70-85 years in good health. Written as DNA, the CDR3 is TGTGCCAGCAGTGATGAGCGGGGCTACAATGAGCAGTTCTTC. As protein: CASSDERGYNEQFF.